This TCR beta chain derives from a study of cytomegalovirus exposure and HLA in healthy donors. CDR1 is SGHTA, CDR2 FQGNSA, per germline. Unmatched junction bases numbered 8, after V lost 0 bases and J lost 6 bases. The CDR3 runs 17 residues. The table lists this clone with a few counts. Both 60 Vbeta primers and 13 Jbeta primers went into the PCR. Assay: immunoSEQ multiplex PCR; the TCRdb copy retains only in-frame clones and omits some. The table has tens of thousands of clones, approximately 70% seen once. The chain uses TRBV7-2 and TRBJ2-3; 11 bases agree with TRBD2. The source is a woman between 50 and 59 years old in good health and CMV-seropositive. Source material: PBMCs. The CDR3 sequence: CASSLAGASGGWDTQYF. The CDR3 coding sequence is TGTGCCAGCAGCTTAGCGGGGGCTAGCGGGGGGTGGGATACGCAGTATTTT.